This TCR beta chain appears in the sequencing data of a study of blood T cell repertoires in COVID-19. It was during active infection that Seattle patients were enrolled and then longitudinally followed. TCRdb's table, derived via immunoSEQ multiplex PCR, lists solely in-frame clones and lacks some. The table shows hundreds of thousands of clones, with around 92% occurring only once. V was clipped by 0 bases and J by 2 bases, with 10 bases between them. This CDR3 has 15 amino acids. The germline CDR1 and CDR2 sequences are SEHNR and FQNEAQ (reference sequence). This sequence originates from a woman aged 25-40 years with COVID-19, enrolled during active disease. The specimen sequenced was peripheral blood. The chain uses TRBV7-9 and TRBJ2-5, with D possibly being TRBD2 (6 bases). The CDR3 region has the DNA TGTGCCAGCAGCTTAGCCCGCGGGATACAAGAGACCCAGTACTTC. Protein sequence: CASSLARGIQETQYF.